Below, 21 T cell receptor beta chains from the same sample are listed, as sequenced in a study of tumor-infiltrating lymphocytes in primary liver carcinoma. Germline DNA was also extracted, and blood RNA derived from unsorted whole blood. TCR beta cDNA was prepared out of about 530 ng total RNA by means of a constant-region primer. Employing slightly modified ARM-PCR, three nested multiplex PCR rounds were run, and these gave rise to the TCR beta libraries. Researchers ran the first two PCR rounds for roughly 11 cycles each with TRBV1-TRBV30 forward primers and a C-beta reverse primer. TCRdb called the multiplex PCR reads again in MiXCR, with one record for every CDR3 protein. The sample shows 330,000 or so distinct CDR3 sequences, 65% of them seen only once. Input material: peripheral blood. The receptors shown here come from a man aged 40-49 years with primary liver carcinoma and hepatitis B virus infection.

This chain joins TRBV11-2 and TRBJ2-3, with TRBD1 as a possible D gene (6 bases). The J call may be incorrect, as the DNA end agrees better with TRBJ1-5. This CDR3 region has 13 residues. From germline, CDR1 is SGHAT and CDR2 FQNNGV. DNA for the CDR3: TGTGCCAGCAGCTTAGCAGGGGCAGATACTCAGCATTTT. Translated: CASSLAGADTQHF.

Comment on this clonotype: This may be a read error, as it is one base from a much larger clone. The chain links TRBV4-2 to TRBJ2-3; 7 nucleotides agree with TRBD1. The CDR3 spans 13 residues. V shed 4 bases, J shed 12 bases, and the junction held 10 bases outside the gene matches. Per germline, CDR1 LGHNA and CDR2 YNFKEQ. The CDR3 region is CASSPNDRDNQYF. CDR3 coding DNA: TGTGCCAGCAGCCCAAACGACAGGGACAATCAGTATTTT.

The chain joins TRBV7-9 to TRBJ2-1; 9 positions match TRBD2. The CDR3 extends over 15 amino acids. Germline V gives CDR1 SEHNR, CDR2 FQNEAQ (reference sequence). V trimming: 5 bases; J trimming: 4 bases; junction bases outside the gene matches: 6. CDR3 nucleotides: TGTGCCAGCAGCGTTATTGGACTAGCGTACAATGAGCAGTTCTTC. As protein: CASSVIGLAYNEQFF.

Details on this clonotype: It may be a read error: a sequence one base away is much more abundant. The V gene is TRBV6-2 or TRBV6-3, the J gene TRBJ2-5; 8 bases agree with TRBD2. The germline V gene has CDR1 MNHEY and CDR2 SVGEGT. Unmatched junction bases numbered 7, after V lost 5 bases and J lost 5 bases. This CDR3 has 14 residues. The CDR3: CASSAISGMETQYF. DNA for the CDR3: TGTGCCAGCAGTGCTATTAGCGGGATGGAGACCCAGTACTTC.

This chain joins TRBV2 and TRBJ2-2, with D perhaps TRBD2 (5 bases). Germline CDR1 and CDR2: SNHLY and FYNNEI. Trimming left V 4 bases short and J 4 bases short, with 16 bases between. There are 16 residues in the CDR3. CDR3 nucleotide sequence: TGTGCCAGCAGTGGAAGGCTAGCTTGGATCACCGGGGAGCTGTTTTTT. Its translation: CASSGRLAWITGELFF.

In the case of this clonotype: With a much larger clone just one base away, this may be a read error. V gene TRBV6-6 combines with J gene TRBJ1-3; D is possibly TRBD1 (5 bases). In germline, CDR1 is MNHNY, CDR2 SVGAGI (reference sequence). V lost 6 bases and J 7 bases, leaving 16 bases between the germline ends. This CDR3 is built from 14 residues. The CDR3 nucleotides are TGTGCCAGCAGCGACCCTTGGGGGAGTAACACCATATATTTT. The encoded protein is CASSDPWGSNTIYF.

In this sample, this clonotype turned up a few times. Without the conserved terminal phenylalanine or tryptophan, this CDR3 likely stems from a read error. The gene calls are TRBV12-3 or TRBV12-4 and TRBJ1-5, with 9 positions matching TRBD1. V lost 5 bases, J lost 4 bases, and 3 bases stayed unmatched. This CDR3 has 14 amino acids. The CDR3 sequence is CASSPGQGNQPQHL. The CDR3 nucleotides are TGTGCCAGCAGTCCGGGACAGGGTAATCAGCCCCAGCATCTT.

This clonotype has a count of ten or more. The chain has TRBV4-2 and TRBJ2-5; 12 nucleotides match TRBD2. V shed 0 bases, J shed 1 base, and the junction held 3 bases outside the gene matches. CDR3 size: 17 residues. Germline CDR1 LGHNA, CDR2 YNFKEQ. The CDR3 is CASSQDRTSGVQETQYF. CDR3 nucleotides: TGTGCCAGCAGCCAAGATCGGACTAGCGGGGTCCAAGAGACCCAGTACTTC.

The chain uses TRBV6-1 and TRBJ1-1; D gene unclear. V was cut by 1 base and J by 6 bases, with 6 bases left in between. Germline V gene sequence: CDR1 MNHNS, CDR2 SASEGT. The CDR3 spans 12 residues. The CDR3 sequence is CASSEVRAEAFF. The CDR3 DNA sequence: TGTGCCAGCAGTGAAGTGAGGGCTGAAGCTTTCTTT.

Remarks on this clonotype: One end of the junction fails to match germline, which may point to a read error. V usage is TRBV4-3 and J usage is TRBJ2-1; 8 nucleotides align to TRBD2. Germline V gene data show CDR1 as LGHNA and CDR2 as YSLEER. The CDR3 covers 15 residues. The CDR3 region is CAGSPAAGGRNEQFF. The CDR3 DNA sequence: TGCGCCGGCAGCCCTGCGGCGGGAGGAAGGAATGAGCAGTTCTTC.

This clonotype has ten or more counts. This chain joins TRBV4-1 and TRBJ1-2; D is unclear. CDR1 and CDR2 from the germline V gene are MGHRA and YSYEKL. The CDR3 is 16 amino acids. With 0 bases removed from V and 0 bases from J, the gap between germline ends came to 11 bases. CDR3 amino acids: CASSQDLRAANYGYTF. CDR3 DNA sequence: TGCGCCAGCAGCCAAGATTTGCGGGCCGCTAACTATGGCTACACCTTC.

The V gene is TRBV11-2, the J gene TRBJ2-7; D remains ambiguous. This CDR3 spans 13 amino acids. Germline lookup yields CDR1 SGHAT and CDR2 FQNNGV. CDR3 region: CAAAWPSSYEQYF. The CDR3 DNA reads TGTGCAGCAGCTTGGCCCTCCTCCTACGAGCAGTACTTC.

V gene TRBV6-1 combines with J gene TRBJ2-1; TRBD2 agrees at 12 bases. V gave up 6 bases and J gave up 5 bases; unmatched junction bases: 8. From germline, CDR1 is MNHNS and CDR2 SASEGT. The CDR3 spans 16 residues. CDR3 in DNA: TGTGCCAGCAGGAGACTAGCGGGAGATACCCACAATGAGCAGTTCTTC. Protein product: CASRRLAGDTHNEQFF.

The chain recombines TRBV11-2 with TRBJ2-7; 14 nucleotides align to TRBD2. This CDR3 spans 16 amino acids. Germline-derived CDR1 and CDR2 are SGHAT and FQNNGV. The CDR3 is CATSLDLTSGRGEQYF. The CDR3, as DNA: TGTGCAACCAGCTTAGATCTGACTAGCGGGAGGGGCGAGCAGTACTTC.

The CDR3 DNA follows: TGTGCCAGCAGTTTGGGCATCCACGTCGCCGAGCAGTACTTC. Translation: CASSLGIHVAEQYF. This rearrangement joins TRBV28 to TRBJ2-7; unclear D gene. V lost 3 bases to trimming and J lost 6 bases, with 15 bases between them. The CDR3 is 14 residues long. Germline-derived CDR1 and CDR2 are MDHEN and SYDVKM.

This clonotype was recorded at least ten times. V usage is TRBV6-2 or TRBV6-3 and J usage is TRBJ1-5; the D gene is possibly TRBD1 (6 bases). The CDR3 runs to 17 residues. The germline V gene has CDR1 MNHEY and CDR2 SVGEGT. V was clipped by 0 bases and J by 4 bases, with 16 bases between them. CDR3: CASSYSIRWGANQPQHF. The CDR3 nucleotides are TGTGCCAGCAGTTACTCGATCAGGTGGGGGGCAAATCAGCCCCAGCATTTT.

Regarding this clonotype: Likely a read error: the CDR3 ends without its conserved phenylalanine or tryptophan. No DNA is shown, since the ends of the CDR3 on it are uncertain; the CDR3 is the one TCRdb lists. This chain links TRBV28 with TRBJ2-5. The CDR3 is made up of 11 amino acids, end residues included. The germline V gene encodes CDR1 MDHEN and CDR2 SYDVKM. CDR3 amino acids: CASSFLETQYS.

As concerns this clonotype: This clone may be a read error of a much larger clone one base away. The chain couples TRBV28 to TRBJ1-5, with a weak D call TRBD1 (6 bases). Germline CDR1 and CDR2: MDHEN and SYDVKM. This CDR3 region has 14 residues. The CDR3 protein is CTSRPQGGNQPQHF. As DNA, the CDR3 is TGTACCAGCAGGCCACAGGGCGGCAATCAGCCCCAGCATTTT.

The chain employs TRBV4-2 and TRBJ2-7, with 7 bases identical to TRBD2. The germline V gene encodes CDR1 LGHNA and CDR2 YNFKEQ. Trimming took 4 bases from V and 7 from J; bases not matched to a gene: 13. The CDR3 is 15 amino acids. CDR3 loop: CASSPRGGTDNEQYF. Here the CDR3 DNA reads TGTGCCAGCAGCCCCCGGGGAGGGACTGACAATGAGCAGTACTTC.

Regarding this clonotype: The junction differs from germline at one of its ends, possibly a read error. The chain links TRBV4-3 to TRBJ1-2; 8 positions match TRBD1. CDR3 length: 16 residues. Germline V gives CDR1 LGHNA, CDR2 YSLEER. The CDR3 nucleotides are TGCGCCAGCAGCCATGACGCGACAGGGGAGAACTATGGCTGCACCTTC. Protein product: CASSHDATGENYGCTF.

There are many counts of this clonotype. This chain joins TRBV6-2 or TRBV6-3 and TRBJ2-5; TRBD1 agrees at 8 bases. The CDR3 is 16 residues long. Per germline, CDR1 MNHEY and CDR2 SVGEGT. Trimming removed 5 bases from V and 3 bases from J; junction bases left unmatched: 11. The CDR3, as DNA: TGTGCCAGCAGTGACAGGGGACAGGCCTCAAAAGAGACCCAGTACTTC. Translation gives CASSDRGQASKETQYF.